One sample yielded the 15 T cell receptor beta chains listed below, sequenced in a study of spatial heterogeneity in lung cancer. Time point indicated: blood at routine non-recurrence follow-up after resection. No cell sorting; template was whole RNA from tumor, lung tissue or PBMC. TCRdb itself ran the 5' RACE reads through MiXCR, one entry per CDR3 protein. The table records tens of thousands of distinct CDR3 sequences, under 6.5% of them present only once. Material: PBMCs, obtained at follow-up. The origin of the receptors is a male donor with early-stage non-small cell lung cancer.

This chain uses TRBV27 with TRBJ2-5; 8 bases line up with TRBD1. V shed 5 bases, J shed 2 bases, and the junction held 7 bases outside the gene matches. This CDR3 is built from 15 residues. Germline CDR1 and CDR2: MNHEY and SMNVEV (reference sequence). In nucleotides, the CDR3 is TGTGCCAGCAGTCCCACTCGACAGGGGCAAGAGACCCAGTACTTC. Its translation is CASSPTRQGQETQYF.

This clonotype appeared a few times. The chain links TRBV3-1 to TRBJ2-1; 8 nucleotides line up with TRBD2. With 0 bases clipped from V and 5 bases from J, the junction kept 3 bases outside the gene matches. The CDR3 consists of 15 residues. The germline CDR1 and CDR2 sequences are LGHDT and YNNKEL (reference sequence). CDR3 protein: CASSQDSGGDNEQFF. DNA of the CDR3: TGTGCCAGCAGCCAAGATTCCGGGGGGGACAATGAGCAGTTCTTC.

This clonotype was found a few times. The chain employs TRBV5-6 and TRBJ2-3; D is perhaps TRBD1 or TRBD2 (5 bases each). The CDR3 consists of 13 residues. The V and J ends lost 2 bases and 9 bases respectively, with 13 bases between them. From germline, CDR1 is SGHDT and CDR2 YYEEEE. CDR3 sequence: CASSFVRGETQYF. DNA for the CDR3: TGTGCCAGCAGCTTTGTCCGAGGGGAGACGCAGTATTTT.

This clonotype was observed at least ten times. The CDR3 reads CSVSGQWNIQYF. DNA for the CDR3: TGCAGCGTGTCCGGACAGTGGAACATTCAGTACTTC. This rearrangement joins TRBV29-1 to TRBJ2-4, with D tentatively TRBD1 (6 bases). Per germline, CDR1 SQVTM and CDR2 ANQGSEA. Trimming cost V 6 bases and J 7 bases, with 13 bases left between them. The CDR3 has 12 amino acids.

Many counts were recorded for this clonotype. The chain joins TRBV7-9 to TRBJ1-5; the D gene is possibly TRBD1 (5 bases). The CDR3 is made up of 14 amino acids. The germline CDR1 and CDR2 sequences are SEHNR and FQNEAQ (reference sequence). The ends were cut back, 6 bases at V and 2 bases at J, with 11 bases in the middle. The CDR3 DNA follows: TGTGCCAGCAGACTAGGGACGGGCAATCAGCCCCAGCATTTT. It codes for CASRLGTGNQPQHF.

This clonotype was counted ten times or more. The rearrangement uses TRBV5-4 and TRBJ2-1, with D unresolved. Germline CDR1 reads SGHNT; CDR2 reads YYREEE (reference sequence). The V gene lost 2 bases and the J gene lost 6 bases, with 3 bases spanning the gap. There are 11 residues in the CDR3. DNA for the CDR3: TGTGCCAGCAGCTTATTCAATGAGCAGTTCTTC. Its translation is CASSLFNEQFF.

Ten or more counts support this clonotype. The chain employs TRBV4-1 and TRBJ2-1; 11 bases are shared with TRBD2. The CDR3 runs to 16 residues. The trim removed 3 bases at V and 6 bases at J, leaving 7 bases unmatched. CDR1 is MGHRA, CDR2 YSYEKL, per germline. This CDR3 is CASSHPLGTSGNEQFF. DNA of the CDR3: TGCGCCAGCAGCCACCCCTTGGGGACTAGCGGCAATGAGCAGTTCTTC.

This chain uses TRBV18 with TRBJ2-1; TRBD2 matches 13 bases. CDR3 length: 15 residues. V gave up 1 base and J gave up 7 bases; unmatched junction bases: 1. Germline V lookup: CDR1 KGHSH, CDR2 LQKENI. The CDR3 here is CASSPLGLAGNEQFF. The CDR3 DNA follows: TGTGCCAGCTCACCACTGGGACTAGCGGGGAATGAGCAGTTCTTC.

This clonotype appeared a few times. V and J are TRBV6-6 and TRBJ2-5; possibly TRBD2 for D (5 bases). CDR1 MNHNY and CDR2 SVGAGI come from the germline V gene (reference sequence). V was shortened by 6 bases and J by 3 bases, with 14 bases between the two germline ends. The CDR3 extends over 14 amino acids. The DNA of the CDR3 is TGTGCCAGCAGCCCCTCGGCGGGTAAAGAGACCCAGTACTTC. It yields the protein CASSPSAGKETQYF.

The gene calls are TRBV6-1 and TRBJ1-2; TRBD1 matches at 9 bases. Germline V lookup: CDR1 MNHNS, CDR2 SASEGT. CDR3 length equals 13 residues. Germline trimming cut 7 bases from V and 2 bases from J; bases unmatched to any gene: 2. This CDR3 is CASKDRGNYGYTF. Written as DNA, the CDR3 is TGTGCCAGCAAGGACAGGGGAAACTATGGCTACACCTTC.

This clonotype was seen ten or more times. V is TRBV6-5 and J is TRBJ2-7; possibly TRBD2 for D (6 bases). Trimming took off 6 bases at V and 4 bases at J, with 19 bases between the two ends. The germline gives CDR1 MNHEY, CDR2 SVGAGI. The CDR3 length is 15 residues. CDR3: CASRANGDFPYEQYF. The CDR3 DNA follows: TGTGCCAGCAGGGCGAATGGGGACTTCCCTTACGAGCAGTACTTC.

This clonotype has a count of ten or more. V is TRBV7-3 and J is TRBJ2-3, with 11 bases that match TRBD2. CDR1 and CDR2 (germline): SGHTA, FQGTGA. J was trimmed by 4 bases and V by 2 bases; bases with no gene match: 5. The CDR3 totals 16 residues. CDR3 bases: TGTGCCAGCAGCTTACGGCTGACTAGCGGGGCAGATACGCAGTATTTT. This gives the protein CASSLRLTSGADTQYF.

The table lists this clonotype with a few counts. The chain combines TRBV6-5 with TRBJ2-7; D is uncertain. The CDR3 is 15 amino acids. Germline assignment: CDR1 MNHEY and CDR2 SVGAGI. V was pared by 0 bases and J by 4 bases, with 13 bases between. This chain's CDR3 is CASSYSVPDRYEQYV. DNA for the CDR3: TGTGCCAGCAGTTACTCCGTCCCGGACCGATACGAGCAGTACGTC.

This clonotype was observed many times. V is TRBV25-1 and J is TRBJ2-7; D is tentatively TRBD1 or TRBD2 (5 bases each). Trimming left V 1 base short and J 2 bases short, with 12 bases between. Germline values: CDR1 MGHDK, CDR2 SYGVNS. This CDR3 comprises 15 residues. The CDR3 coding sequence is TGTGCCAGCAGTGAATCCCCGGGGCAGACCTACGAGCAGTACTTC. This sequence encodes CASSESPGQTYEQYF.

This clonotype came up many times. This chain links TRBV12-3 or TRBV12-4 with TRBJ1-2; tentatively, D is TRBD1 (6 bases). The ends were cut back, 5 bases at V and 8 bases at J, with 15 bases in the middle. This CDR3 region has 13 residues. The CDR3 DNA follows: TGTGCCAGCAGTCTTCAACAGGGTGACGGCTACACCTTC. This translates into CASSLQQGDGYTF.